The 11 T cell receptor beta chains given below trace back to one sample, sequenced in a study of T cells in localized non-small cell lung cancer. This table comes from immunoSEQ multiplex PCR, and its TCRdb copy is limited to in-frame clones, with some not included. The data contain around 26,000 clones, roughly 87% of them singletons. The starting material was peripheral blood, obtained before any cancer treatment. The source of these receptors is a woman aged 35 to 70 with stage I lung adenocarcinoma.

This clone appeared once. This chain connects TRBV11-2 to TRBJ1-2; no firm D call. From germline, CDR1 is SGHAT and CDR2 FQNNGV. The CDR3 runs 14 residues. V was trimmed by 1 base and J by 4 bases, leaving 10 bases between them. CDR3 bases: TGTGCCAGCAGCTTAGTTCGGCAGACCTATGGCTACACCTTC. The encoded protein is CASSLVRQTYGYTF.

The rearrangement joins TRBV29-1 to TRBJ2-1, with 10 bases aligning to TRBD2. Germline V gene data show CDR1 as SQVTM and CDR2 as ANQGSEA. Trimming cost V 3 bases and J 6 bases; bases outside gene matches: 8. The CDR3 is 15 residues long. The chain's CDR3 is CSVEGPGTSVNEQFF. CDR3 in DNA: TGCAGCGTTGAGGGCCCCGGGACTAGCGTCAATGAGCAGTTCTTC.

Details on this clone: Sequence at one end of the junction differs from germline and may be a read error. This sequence joins TRBV4-1 and TRBJ2-5; 7 positions match TRBD1. The CDR3 has 14 residues. From germline, CDR1 is MGHRA and CDR2 YSYEKL. CDR3 sequence: CASSRVRQGETQHF. Written as DNA, the CDR3 is TGCGCCAGCAGCCGCGTAAGGCAGGGGGAGACCCAGCACTTC.

V and J are TRBV6-1 and TRBJ1-5; 7 nucleotides align to TRBD1. With V trimmed by 6 bases and J by 4 bases, 9 bases remained unmatched. CDR1 is MNHNS, CDR2 SASEGT, per germline. The CDR3 sequence is 15 residues long. This chain's CDR3 is CASSLGGRDNQPQHF. Written as DNA, the CDR3 is TGTGCCAGCAGCCTAGGGGGCAGGGATAATCAGCCCCAGCATTTT.

V usage is TRBV15 and J usage is TRBJ2-4; no reliable D call. This CDR3 region has 16 residues. Germline CDR1 and CDR2: LNHNV and YYDKDF (reference sequence). V was pared by 0 bases and J by 1 base, with 10 bases between. CDR3 amino acids: CATSRDLLGAKNIQYF. The CDR3 DNA is TGTGCCACCAGCAGAGATCTCCTAGGGGCCAAAAACATTCAGTACTTC. Filled out from reference TRBV15 and TRBJ2-4, the complete variable domain reads DAMVIQNPRYQVTQFGKPVTLSCSQTLNHNVMYWYQQKSSQAPKLLFHYYDKDFNNEADTPDNFQSRRPNTSFCFLDIRSPGLGDTAMYLCATSRDLLGAKNIQYFGAGTRLSVL.

This chain uses TRBV9 with TRBJ2-5; the match to TRBD2 covers 10 bases. The J call is doubtful: the DNA matches TRBJ2-7 better. There are 14 residues in the CDR3. The germline CDR1 and CDR2 sequences are SGDLS and YYNGEE. The CDR3 bases are TGTGCCAGCAGCGTAGAAGCGGGAGGGAACGAGCAGTACTTC. Amino acids: CASSVEAGGNEQYF.

The chain recombines TRBV29-1 with TRBJ2-3, with unresolved D. The CDR3 contains 15 residues. Germline-derived CDR1 and CDR2 are SQVTM and ANQGSEA. V was pared by 0 bases and J by 0 bases, with 10 bases between. The CDR3 spells CSVEDLRYSTDTQYF. Here the CDR3 DNA reads TGCAGCGTTGAAGATCTCAGATATAGCACAGATACGCAGTATTTT.

V usage is TRBV2 and J usage is TRBJ2-1, with TRBD2 matching over 9 bases. V trimming: 8 bases; J trimming: 2 bases; junction bases outside the gene matches: 1. Germline-derived CDR1 and CDR2 are SNHLY and FYNNEI. The CDR3 extends over 13 amino acids. The CDR3 nucleotides read TGTGCCAGCGAGCGGGAGGCCTACAATGAGCAGTTCTTC. Its translation is CASEREAYNEQFF.

This chain uses TRBV28 with TRBJ1-1; D is ambiguous. Germline V gene lookup returns CDR1 MDHEN and CDR2 SYDVKM. The length of the CDR3 is 12 residues. V lost 10 bases to trimming and J lost 7 bases, with 16 bases between them. In nucleotides, the CDR3 is TGTGCCACCGTTACCCCGAGAAATGAAGCTTTCTTT. Protein: CATVTPRNEAFF.

The CDR3 DNA is TGTGCCAGTAGTATTGGGGGGACAGGGGACGGGCAGCCCCAGCATTTT. Protein sequence: CASSIGGTGDGQPQHF. The rearrangement links TRBV19 to TRBJ1-5; 10 bases line up with TRBD1. The CDR3 is 16 residues long. Germline assignment: CDR1 LNHDA and CDR2 SQIVND (reference sequence). The V segment lost 3 bases and the J segment 7 bases; nucleotides outside the gene matches: 9.

The V and J genes are TRBV5-6 and TRBJ2-1; D may be TRBD1 (6 bases). Per the germline V gene, CDR1 is SGHDT and CDR2 is YYEEEE. V was cut by 1 base and J by 3 bases, with 11 bases left in between. The CDR3 is 15 amino acids. CDR3 amino acids: CASSLQGTLYNEQFF. The CDR3 nucleotides are TGTGCCAGCAGCTTGCAGGGGACCCTCTACAATGAGCAGTTCTTC.